This entry lists 22 T cell receptor beta chains sequenced from one sample in a study of cytomegalovirus exposure and HLA in healthy donors. Sequenced by immunoSEQ multiplex PCR; TCRdb stores in-frame clones only, minus some. The sample yields hundreds of thousands of clones, less than 90% seen once. Sequencing was done on a sample of PBMCs. These receptors all stem from a man aged 18 to 35 in good health and CMV-seropositive.

The gene calls are TRBV19 and TRBJ2-5; D may be TRBD2 (6 bases). Germline V CDR1 and CDR2: LNHDA, SQIVND (reference sequence). The CDR3 contains 12 residues. Trimming cost V 4 bases and J 5 bases, with 8 bases left between them. This CDR3 reads CASSRDWETQYF. For the CDR3, the DNA is TGTGCCAGTAGTAGGGACTGGGAGACCCAGTACTTC.

The J gene is TRBJ2-7, the V gene TRBV4-1, with TRBD2 identical over 9 bases. The CDR3 runs 15 residues. V shed 4 bases, J shed 7 bases, and the junction held 11 bases outside the gene matches. Germline CDR1 is MGHRA and CDR2 is YSYEKL. The CDR3 bases are TGCGCCAGCAGCCCCACCAGGGGACTAGCTAGTGAGCAGTACTTC. Translating gives CASSPTRGLASEQYF.

The chain carries TRBV2 and TRBJ1-1, with TRBD1 matching 7 bases. The CDR3 is 12 residues long. CDR1 is SNHLY, CDR2 FYNNEI, per germline. The V gene end was trimmed by 10 bases and the J gene end by 5 bases; junction bases not matched to a gene: 7. CDR3 nucleotide sequence: TGTGCCACCCGACAGGGATTAACTGAAGCTTTCTTT. Protein product: CATRQGLTEAFF.

The rearrangement joins TRBV23-1 to TRBJ2-7; possible D gene TRBD1, 5 bases. TRBV23-1 is given ORF status, its function remaining uncertain. V shed 0 bases and J shed 5 bases, with 17 bases lying between them. The CDR3 length is 16 residues. The CDR3 sequence: CASSQSGRLQGDEQYF. CDR3 nucleotide sequence: TGCGCCAGCAGTCAATCGGGTAGACTGCAAGGGGACGAGCAGTACTTC.

The J gene is TRBJ2-7, the V gene TRBV9; TRBD2 matches 14 bases. This CDR3 has 15 amino acids. V lost 3 bases and J lost 5; bases outside the gene matches: 4. Germline V gene lookup returns CDR1 SGDLS and CDR2 YYNGEE. The CDR3: CASSAGTSGSNEQYF. The CDR3 DNA follows: TGTGCCAGCAGCGCCGGGACTAGCGGGAGCAACGAGCAGTACTTC.

The rearrangement links TRBV2 to TRBJ1-1; D is perhaps TRBD1 (6 bases). V lost 6 bases and J 4 bases, leaving 15 bases between the germline ends. CDR1 SNHLY and CDR2 FYNNEI come from the germline V gene. The CDR3 runs 14 residues. CDR3 in amino acids: CASRLDRFSTEAFF. The CDR3 coding sequence is TGTGCCAGCAGACTCGACAGGTTTTCCACTGAAGCTTTCTTT.

V is TRBV27 and J is TRBJ2-7; D possibly uses TRBD1 or TRBD2 (6 bases each). From germline, CDR1 is MNHEY and CDR2 SMNVEV (reference sequence). This CDR3 is built from 12 residues. V lost 10 bases, J lost 5 bases, and 15 bases lay in between. The CDR3 nucleotides read TGTGCCATTGGTTGGAGGGGGGACGAGCAGTACTTC. Translation gives CAIGWRGDEQYF.

This chain connects TRBV2 to TRBJ2-3; no definite D call. Germline-derived CDR1 and CDR2 are SNHLY and FYNNEI. V lost 7 bases and J lost 4, with 6 bases in between. This CDR3 is built from 11 residues. The CDR3 DNA sequence: TGTGCCAGCACTCTTTCAGATACGCAGTATTTT. This codes for CASTLSDTQYF. The full variable domain, completed using reference TRBV2 and TRBJ2-3, is EPEVTQTPSHQVTQMGQEVILRCVPISNHLYFYWYRQILGQKVEFLVSFYNNEISEKSEIFDDQFSVERPDGSNFTLKIRSTKLEDSAMYFCASTLSDTQYFGPGTRLTVL.

The chain recombines TRBV6-5 with TRBJ2-3; possibly TRBD2 for D (5 bases). The length of the CDR3 is 14 residues. Between the trimmed V and J ends, which lost 7 bases and 6 bases, there was a span of 17 bases. Germline V lookup: CDR1 MNHEY, CDR2 SVGAGI. The CDR3 bases are TGTGCCAGCAAGGAGGACCCCACCGCGGATACGCAGTATTTT. Translated: CASKEDPTADTQYF.

J is TRBJ2-1 and V is TRBV4-1, with 11 positions matching TRBD2. This CDR3 region has 16 residues. In germline, CDR1 is MGHRA, CDR2 YSYEKL. Trimming removed 3 bases from V and 0 bases from J; junction bases left unmatched: 1. The CDR3 region is CASSQGTSGSYNEQFF. The CDR3 nucleotides are TGCGCCAGCAGCCAGGGGACTAGCGGCTCCTACAATGAGCAGTTCTTC.

J is TRBJ2-3 and V is TRBV9, with D possibly being TRBD2 (6 bases). Germline V gene sequence: CDR1 SGDLS, CDR2 YYNGEE. V was clipped by 0 bases and J by 2 bases, with 7 bases between them. CDR3 length: 14 amino acids. CDR3 nucleotides: TGTGCCAGCAGCGTAGCGCGGGACACAGATACGCAGTATTTT. Encoded protein: CASSVARDTDTQYF.

The V call is TRBV7-2, the J call TRBJ2-3, with D uncertain. V was trimmed by 5 bases and J by 1 base, leaving 16 bases between them. Germline V gene sequence: CDR1 SGHTA, CDR2 FQGNSA. The CDR3 totals 16 residues. CDR3: CASSAQARWGTDTQYF. The CDR3 DNA sequence: TGTGCCAGCAGCGCCCAGGCCCGATGGGGCACAGATACGCAGTATTTT.

This rearrangement joins TRBV6-6 to TRBJ1-2; TRBD1 might be the D (5 bases). The CDR3 consists of 12 residues. The V gene's germline CDR1 is MNHNY and CDR2 SVGAGI (reference sequence). Trimming stripped 8 bases from V and 2 bases from J, with 9 bases between. The CDR3 loop reads CASAGLNYGYTF. CDR3 in DNA: TGTGCCAGCGCAGGGTTGAACTATGGCTACACCTTC.

This chain joins TRBV6-5 and TRBJ2-5; the D gene is possibly TRBD1 (6 bases). This CDR3 contains 15 residues. CDR1 is MNHEY, CDR2 SVGAGI, per germline. The germline V and J ends were trimmed by 0 bases and 7 bases, with 15 bases remaining between them. In nucleotides, the CDR3 is TGTGCCAGCAGTTACTCTCAGGGGATTTCGTCGACCCAGTACTTC. Translated: CASSYSQGISSTQYF.

This clone was seen only once. The rearrangement links TRBV5-1 to TRBJ2-3; the D call may be TRBD1 or TRBD2 (6 bases each). Per the germline V gene, CDR1 is SGHRS and CDR2 is YFSETQ. The CDR3 length is 14 residues. Trimming shortened V by 4 bases and J by 6 bases, and 15 bases separated the two germline ends. The CDR3 DNA is TGCGCCAGCAGCCCCCGACTAGGGGGGGATACGCAGTATTTT. This codes for CASSPRLGGDTQYF. Variable domain in full (rest from reference TRBV5-1 and TRBJ2-3): KAGVTQTPRYLIKTRGQQVTLSCSPISGHRSVSWYQQTPGQGLQFLFEYFSETQRNKGNFPGRFSGRQFSNSRSEMNVSTLELGDSALYLCASSPRLGGDTQYFGPGTRLTVL.

The rearrangement uses TRBV2 and TRBJ1-2, with 7 bases lining up with TRBD1. This CDR3 has 13 amino acids. Trimming cost V 6 bases and J 4 bases; bases outside gene matches: 5. Germline CDR1 SNHLY, CDR2 FYNNEI. CDR3 bases: TGTGCCAGCAGGGCGGGACAGAGCTATGGCTACACCTTC. This codes for CASRAGQSYGYTF.

The rearrangement links TRBV2 to TRBJ1-5, with a possible D match to TRBD1 (5 bases). This CDR3 contains 14 residues. Germline V gene lookup returns CDR1 SNHLY and CDR2 FYNNEI. V lost 1 base to trimming and J lost 7 bases, with 11 bases between them. The CDR3 bases are TGTGCCAGCAGTGAAGGGAAGGGGAACCAGCCCCAGCATTTT. Residues: CASSEGKGNQPQHF. Full variable domain (outside the CDR3, taken from reference TRBV2 and TRBJ1-5): EPEVTQTPSHQVTQMGQEVILRCVPISNHLYFYWYRQILGQKVEFLVSFYNNEISEKSEIFDDQFSVERPDGSNFTLKIRSTKLEDSAMYFCASSEGKGNQPQHFGDGTRLSIL.

This chain connects TRBV29-1 to TRBJ2-2; D remains ambiguous. The ends were cut back, 4 bases at V and 4 bases at J, with 10 bases in the middle. The CDR3 extends over 13 amino acids. CDR1 and CDR2 from the germline V gene are SQVTM and ANQGSEA. The CDR3 loop reads CSVGYSRTGELFF. The CDR3 DNA reads TGCAGCGTTGGCTATTCCCGCACCGGGGAGCTGTTTTTT.

The V and J genes are TRBV5-1 and TRBJ2-3; 9 bases align to TRBD2. The CDR3 covers 14 residues. The ends lost 2 bases at V and 3 bases at J; junction bases unmatched: 1. CDR1 is SGHRS and CDR2 is YFSETQ in the germline V gene. CDR3 sequence reads: CASSFLAGTDTQYF. The CDR3 region has the DNA TGCGCCAGCAGCTTCCTAGCGGGAACAGATACGCAGTATTTT.

The chain couples TRBV28 to TRBJ1-2; TRBD1 might be the D (6 bases). CDR3 length: 13 residues. CDR1 and CDR2 from the germline V gene are MDHEN and SYDVKM. Trimming pared 3 bases from V and 7 bases from J, leaving 12 bases between. The CDR3 loop is CASSFPRGGGYTF. The CDR3 coding sequence is TGTGCCAGCAGTTTTCCCAGGGGTGGTGGCTACACCTTC.

The V and J genes are TRBV5-6 and TRBJ2-7; no clear D. V was cut by 4 bases and J by 1 base, with 15 bases left in between. CDR1 SGHDT and CDR2 YYEEEE come from the germline V gene. The CDR3 has 15 amino acids. The CDR3 here is CASSVLPTVSYEQYF. CDR3 bases: TGTGCCAGCAGCGTCCTACCAACAGTATCCTACGAGCAGTACTTC. Complete variable domain (other parts from reference TRBV5-6 and TRBJ2-7): DAGVTQSPTHLIKTRGQQVTLRCSPKSGHDTVSWYQQALGQGPQFIFQYYEEEERQRGNFPDRFSGHQFPNYSSELNVNALLLGDSALYLCASSVLPTVSYEQYFGPGTRLTVT.

J is TRBJ2-2 and V is TRBV9; 12 nucleotides agree with TRBD2. V shed 4 bases and J 5 bases; nucleotides not matched to a gene: 3. This CDR3 is 15 amino acids long. In germline, CDR1 is SGDLS, CDR2 YYNGEE. For the CDR3, the DNA is TGTGCCAGCAGCAAACTAGCGGGAGGAACCGGGGAGCTGTTTTTT. This translates into CASSKLAGGTGELFF.